This is a list of T cell receptor beta chains from one sample in a study of cytomegalovirus exposure and HLA in healthy donors. Assay used: immunoSEQ multiplex PCR; TCRdb lists only in-frame clones, some missing. The repertoire has some 90,000 clones, approximately 60% of them found once; the top ten carry 5.5% to 6%. Input material: PBMCs. These receptors were collected from a boy between 10 and 17 years old in good health and CMV-seropositive. The CDR3 runs from the conserved cysteine through the conserved F or W. A D gene is named only where the DNA matches it firmly. Only some rows state a clone size, as once, few, many or a class for expanded clones.

NA	TRBV7-2	once	TRBJ2-2	CASSLVVGAAGELFF	TGTGCCAGCAGCTTAGTCGTGGGGGCAGCAGGGGAGCTGTTTTTT
TRBD1	TRBV6-1	NA	TRBJ1-5	CASSALQGGQPQHF	TGTGCCAGCAGTGCTTTACAGGGGGGGCAGCCCCAGCATTTT
TRBD1	TRBV9	once	TRBJ2-5	CASSVEGQGDRETQYF	TGTGCCAGCAGCGTAGAGGGACAGGGGGATCGGGAGACCCAGTACTTC
NA	TRBV9	NA	TRBJ2-1	CASSVPSENEQFF	TGTGCCAGCAGCGTACCCAGCGAGAATGAGCAGTTCTTC
NA	TRBV7-9	few	TRBJ2-3	CASSREGDFSTDTQYF	TGTGCCAGCAGCCGCGAAGGGGATTTCAGCACAGATACGCAGTATTTT
NA	TRBV20-1	few	TRBJ1-2	CSARGGDGYTF	TGCAGTGCTAGAGGGGGGGATGGCTACACCTTC
TRBD1	TRBV19	NA	TRBJ1-2	CASSTRQGAYGYTF	TGTGCCAGTAGTACACGCCAGGGGGCCTATGGCTACACCTTC
TRBD1	TRBV29-1	few	TRBJ2-7	CSVGLDRVIYEQYF	TGCAGCGTTGGGCTAGACAGGGTGATTTACGAGCAGTACTTC
NA	TRBV4-3	NA	TRBJ2-2	CASSQGLGSSANTGELFF	TGCGCCAGCAGCCAAGGCCTAGGGTCTAGCGCGAACACCGGGGAGCTGTTTTTT
NA	TRBV4-3	NA	TRBJ1-2	CASSQDRVGANRGYTF	TGCGCCAGCAGCCAAGATCGGGTAGGGGCCAACAGGGGCTACACCTTC
NA	TRBV21-1	NA	TRBJ2-3	CASSKEMRRGRYTQYF	TGTGCCAGCAGCAAAGAGATGCGGCGGGGGCGGTATACGCAGTATTTT
TRBD1	TRBV2	NA	TRBJ1-5	CASSIQGINQPQHF	TGTGCCAGCAGTATACAGGGGATCAATCAGCCCCAGCATTTT
NA	TRBV5-1	NA	TRBJ1-4	CASSFSVEEKLFF	TGCGCCAGCAGCTTCTCCGTAGAAGAAAAACTGTTTTTT
NA	TRBV29-1	NA	TRBJ2-3	CSVRSAGVDTQYF	TGCAGCGTGAGATCCGCCGGGGTAGATACGCAGTATTTT
NA	TRBV2	NA	TRBJ1-1	CAGRQVFNTEAFF	TGTGCCGGTAGACAGGTCTTTAACACTGAAGCTTTCTTT
NA	TRBV4-2	NA	TRBJ1-2	CASSQTVQGYGYTF	TGTGCCAGCAGCCAAACGGTCCAGGGGTATGGCTACACCTTC
NA	TRBV10-3	NA	TRBJ2-7	CAISESMRDTRNEQYF	TGTGCCATCAGTGAGTCTATGCGTGACACCAGGAACGAGCAGTACTTC
TRBD1	TRBV27	NA	TRBJ2-2	CASSLPDRALYTGELFF	TGTGCCAGCAGTTTACCCGACAGGGCCCTCTACACCGGGGAGCTGTTTTTT
NA	TRBV19	NA	TRBJ2-3	CASTERKQEDTQYF	TGTGCCAGTACCGAGAGAAAGCAGGAAGATACGCAGTATTTT
NA	TRBV4-1	NA	TRBJ2-2	CASSLPGILNAGELFF	TGCGCCAGCAGCTTGCCCGGGATTCTGAACGCCGGGGAGCTGTTTTTT
TRBD1	TRBV5-1	NA	TRBJ1-4	CASSLAGDRFEKLFF	TGCGCCAGCAGCTTGGCCGGGGACAGGTTTGAAAAACTGTTTTTT
NA	TRBV19	NA	TRBJ2-7	CASSSRGGTYEQYF	TGTGCCAGTAGTAGTCGAGGAGGGACCTACGAGCAGTACTTC
TRBD1	TRBV10-2	few	TRBJ1-5	CASKGGADQPQHF	TGCGCCAGCAAAGGGGGCGCGGATCAGCCCCAGCATTTT
TRBD2	TRBV15	NA	TRBJ2-7	CATSRGIPGLAGVSAYEQYF	TGTGCCACCAGCAGAGGGATCCCGGGACTAGCGGGGGTCTCGGCCTACGAGCAGTACTTC
TRBD2	TRBV6-5	few	TRBJ2-1	CASSGGSGTHNEQFF	TGTGCCAGCAGCGGGGGGTCGGGGACCCACAATGAGCAGTTCTTC
NA	TRBV2	NA	TRBJ2-1	CASSDVSGSSYNEQFF	TGTGCCAGCAGCGACGTTAGCGGAAGCTCCTACAATGAGCAGTTCTTC
NA	TRBV2	NA	TRBJ1-6	CASSPRQFNSPLHF	TGTGCCAGCAGTCCGAGACAGTTTAATTCACCCCTCCACTTT
TRBD1	TRBV6-1	few	TRBJ2-1	CASSEPRAGTGFINEQFF	TGTGCCAGCAGTGAGCCAAGAGCCGGGACAGGGTTTATCAATGAGCAGTTCTTC
NA	TRBV11-2	NA	TRBJ2-1	CASSGGTDSYNEQFF	TGTGCCAGCAGCGGCGGGACAGACTCCTACAATGAGCAGTTCTTC
NA	TRBV29-1	NA	TRBJ1-5	CSARFSNQPQHF	TGCAGCGCGAGATTTAGCAATCAGCCCCAGCATTTT
NA	TRBV6-6	few	TRBJ1-2	CASSYSAENYGYTF	TGTGCCAGCAGTTACTCGGCCGAAAACTATGGCTACACCTTC
TRBD1	TRBV27	NA	TRBJ2-7	CASTLTGTGYYEQYF	TGTGCCAGCACCCTAACCGGGACAGGGTACTACGAGCAGTACTTC
NA	TRBV19	NA	TRBJ2-1	CASSINQGEVNNEQFF	TGTGCCAGTAGTATCAATCAGGGGGAGGTAAACAATGAGCAGTTCTTC
NA	TRBV5-4	NA	TRBJ2-3	CASSLNRYTDTQYF	TGTGCCAGCAGCTTAAACAGGTACACAGATACGCAGTATTTT
NA	TRBV14	NA	TRBJ2-7	CASSQERPFILDRPDRYEQYF	TGTGCCAGCAGCCAAGAGAGGCCCTTTATTCTCGACAGGCCCGATCGCTACGAGCAGTACTTC
NA	TRBV29-1	NA	TRBJ1-5	CSVEDVRKNSNQPQHF	TGCAGCGTTGAAGATGTGAGGAAGAACAGCAATCAGCCCCAGCATTTT
TRBD1	TRBV19	NA	TRBJ1-5	CASSMTRDRGPQPQHF	TGTGCCAGTAGTATGACCCGGGACAGGGGGCCTCAGCCCCAGCATTTT
NA	TRBV30	once	TRBJ2-1	CAWSVREYNEQFF	TGTGCCTGGAGTGTTCGGGAGTACAATGAGCAGTTCTTC
TRBD1	TRBV15	NA	TRBJ1-1	CATSRMGTGVGTEAFF	TGTGCCACCAGCAGGATGGGGACAGGGGTTGGCACTGAAGCTTTCTTT
NA	TRBV7-7	NA	TRBJ2-2	CASSSPSSSGTGELFF	TGTGCCAGCAGCTCCCCCTCGTCCTCAGGCACCGGGGAGCTGTTTTTT
TRBD2	TRBV28	NA	TRBJ2-3	CASSVYLRLAGFADTQYF	TGTGCCAGCAGTGTATACCTCAGACTAGCGGGCTTTGCAGATACGCAGTATTTT
TRBD1	TRBV5-4	NA	TRBJ1-6	CASSLVGQGVSPLHF	TGTGCCAGCAGCTTGGTGGGACAGGGTGTCTCACCCCTCCACTTT
TRBD2	TRBV5-6	NA	TRBJ2-7	CASSRTASGRNEQYF	TGTGCCAGCAGCCGAACCGCTAGCGGGAGGAACGAGCAGTACTTC
TRBD1	TRBV30	NA	TRBJ1-5	CAWSSRGNQPQHF	TGTGCCTGGAGTTCCAGGGGGAATCAGCCCCAGCATTTT
NA	TRBV5-6	NA	TRBJ2-1	CASSLGGNSYNEQFF	TGTGCCAGCAGCTTGGGAGGGAACTCCTACAATGAGCAGTTCTTC